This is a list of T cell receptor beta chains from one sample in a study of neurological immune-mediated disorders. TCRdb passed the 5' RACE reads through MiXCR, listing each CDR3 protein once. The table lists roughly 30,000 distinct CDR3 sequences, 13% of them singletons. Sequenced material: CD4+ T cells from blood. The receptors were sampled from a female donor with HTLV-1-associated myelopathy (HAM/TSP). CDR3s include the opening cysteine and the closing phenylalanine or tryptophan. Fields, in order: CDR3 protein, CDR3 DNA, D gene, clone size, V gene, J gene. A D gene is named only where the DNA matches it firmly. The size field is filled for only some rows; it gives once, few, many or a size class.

CDR3 protein: CASSAQGTNEQFF; CDR3 DNA: TGCGCCAGCAGCGCGCAGGGGACCAATGAGCAGTTCTTC; D gene: -; clone size: medium-sized; V gene: TRBV5-1; J gene: TRBJ2-1
CDR3 protein: CASSALSGQSNTEAFF; CDR3 DNA: TGTGCCAGCAGTGCTCTTTCCGGACAGAGTAACACTGAAGCTTTCTTT; D gene: -; clone size: many; V gene: TRBV27; J gene: TRBJ1-1
CDR3 protein: CASSPGGLADTQYF; CDR3 DNA: TGCGCCAGCAGCCCCGGTGGTCTGGCAGATACGCAGTATTTT; D gene: -; clone size: many; V gene: TRBV5-1; J gene: TRBJ2-3
CDR3 protein: CASSQSGYEQYF; CDR3 DNA: TGTGCCAGCAGCCAATCGGGCTACGAGCAGTACTTC; D gene: -; clone size: many; V gene: TRBV3-1; J gene: TRBJ2-7
CDR3 protein: CSASNPGQGSYEQYF; CDR3 DNA: TGCAGTGCTAGCAACCCCGGACAGGGAAGCTACGAGCAGTACTTC; D gene: TRBD1; clone size: many; V gene: TRBV20-1; J gene: TRBJ2-7
CDR3 protein: CASSYREGGLETQYF; CDR3 DNA: TGTGCCAGCAGCTACAGGGAAGGGGGCCTTGAGACCCAGTACTTC; D gene: TRBD1; clone size: many; V gene: TRBV2; J gene: TRBJ2-5
CDR3 protein: CASRQGPGELFF; CDR3 DNA: TGTGCCAGCAGGCAGGGTCCCGGGGAGCTGTTTTTT; D gene: -; clone size: many; V gene: TRBV12-3/TRBV12-4; J gene: TRBJ2-2
CDR3 protein: CSVAGGPASGETQYF; CDR3 DNA: TGCAGCGTTGCAGGCGGTCCAGCGTCAGGAGAGACCCAGTACTTC; D gene: -; clone size: many; V gene: TRBV29-1; J gene: TRBJ2-5
CDR3 protein: CASSFGGRQFF; CDR3 DNA: TGTGCCAGCAGCTTCGGGGGGCGGCAGTTCTTC; D gene: -; clone size: many; V gene: TRBV7-3; J gene: TRBJ2-1
CDR3 protein: CASRTTSGGREQYF; CDR3 DNA: TGTGCCAGCAGAACGACTAGCGGGGGGCGCGAGCAGTACTTC; D gene: TRBD2; clone size: many; V gene: TRBV6-1; J gene: TRBJ2-7
CDR3 protein: CASSDQKQGASYNEQFF; CDR3 DNA: TGTGCCAGCAGTGACCAGAAACAGGGGGCTTCCTACAATGAGCAGTTCTTC; D gene: TRBD1; clone size: many; V gene: TRBV25-1; J gene: TRBJ2-1
CDR3 protein: CASSGGPNTEAFF; CDR3 DNA: TGTGCCAGCTCGGGTGGGCCAAACACTGAAGCTTTCTTT; D gene: -; clone size: many; V gene: TRBV18; J gene: TRBJ1-1
CDR3 protein: CASSHSSGMGNSHLHF; CDR3 DNA: TGTGCCAGCAGCCATTCGTCCGGGATGGGAAATTCACACCTCCACTTT; D gene: -; clone size: -; V gene: TRBV3-1; J gene: TRBJ1-6